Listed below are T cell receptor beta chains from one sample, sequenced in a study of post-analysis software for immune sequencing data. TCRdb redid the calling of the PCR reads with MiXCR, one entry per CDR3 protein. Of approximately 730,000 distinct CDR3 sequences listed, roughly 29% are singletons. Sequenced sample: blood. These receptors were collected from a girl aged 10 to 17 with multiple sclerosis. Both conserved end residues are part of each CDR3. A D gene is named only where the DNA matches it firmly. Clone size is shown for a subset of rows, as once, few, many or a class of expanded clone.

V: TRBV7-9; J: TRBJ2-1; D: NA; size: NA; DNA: TGTGCCGAGGCAGGGGATTCGCAGTTCTTC; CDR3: CAEAGDSQFF
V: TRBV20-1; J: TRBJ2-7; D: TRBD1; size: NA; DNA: TGCAGTGCTAGAGATCCGAAGGGGGACAGGGAAGATTGGGAGCAGTACTTC; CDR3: CSARDPKGDREDWEQYF
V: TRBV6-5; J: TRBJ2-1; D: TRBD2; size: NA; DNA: TGTGCCAGCTCGCGGGGGAGCGGTGAGCAGTTCTTC; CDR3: CASSRGSGEQFF
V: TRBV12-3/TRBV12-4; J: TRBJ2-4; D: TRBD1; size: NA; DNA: TGTGCCAGCAGCGAACAGGGGGTAGGGAACATTCAGTACTTC; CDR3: CASSEQGVGNIQYF
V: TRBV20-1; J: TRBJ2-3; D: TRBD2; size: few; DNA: TGCAGTGCTAACTATATACTAGCGGGAGTTTCAGATACGCAGTATTTT; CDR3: CSANYILAGVSDTQYF
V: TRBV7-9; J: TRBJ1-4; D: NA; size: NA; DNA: TGTGCCAGCAGCTTAGCGTCTTCGGGGAGAGAAAAACTGTTTTTT; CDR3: CASSLASSGREKLFF
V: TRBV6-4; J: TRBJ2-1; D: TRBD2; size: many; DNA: TGTGCCAGCAGTGAGGGACTAGCGGGTGAGCAGTTCTTC; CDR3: CASSEGLAGEQFF
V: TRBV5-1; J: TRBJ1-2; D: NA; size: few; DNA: TGCGCCAGCAGCCCCGGGGAGAGATCCGTCGGCTACACCTTC; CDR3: CASSPGERSVGYTF
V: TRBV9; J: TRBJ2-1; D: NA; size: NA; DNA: TGTGCCAGCAGCGTAGGGATTCAGCAGTTCTTC; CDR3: CASSVGIQQFF
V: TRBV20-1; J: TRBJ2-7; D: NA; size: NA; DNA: TGCAGTGCTAGAGATCTCAGGGGATCCCTGCGGTTCGAGCAGTACTTC; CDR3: CSARDLRGSLRFEQYF
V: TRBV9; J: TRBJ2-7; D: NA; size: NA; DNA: TGTGCCAGCAGCGTGGCCGGGGACCTAGACTACGAGCAGTACTTC; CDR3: CASSVAGDLDYEQYF
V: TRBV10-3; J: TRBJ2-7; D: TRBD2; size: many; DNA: TGTGCCATCAGGGATTTAGCGGGAGGCAGGGGCGAGCAGTACTTC; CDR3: CAIRDLAGGRGEQYF
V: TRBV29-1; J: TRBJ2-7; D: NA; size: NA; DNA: TGCAGCGTTGAAGGGGACTTATACGAGCAGTACTTC; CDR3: CSVEGDLYEQYF
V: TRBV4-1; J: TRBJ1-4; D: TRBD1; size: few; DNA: TGCGCCAGCACCGATGGACAGGCCTTTAGGGATGAAAAACTGTTTTTT; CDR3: CASTDGQAFRDEKLFF
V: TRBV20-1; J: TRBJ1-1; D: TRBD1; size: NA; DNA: TGCAGTGCTAGAGAGGGACAGGGGGCCTACACTGAAGCTTTCTTT; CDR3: CSAREGQGAYTEAFF
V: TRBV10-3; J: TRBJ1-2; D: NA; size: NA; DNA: TGTGCCATCAGCACAGGGAACTATGGCTACACCTTC; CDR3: CAISTGNYGYTF
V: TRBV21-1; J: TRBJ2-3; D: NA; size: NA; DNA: TGTACGTTTCTGACGTCCTTACGCACAGATACGCAGTATTTT; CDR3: CTFLTSLRTDTQYF
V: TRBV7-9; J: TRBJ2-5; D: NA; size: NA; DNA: TGTGCCAGCAGCTTCGCCAGCAGCCGAGAGACCCAGTACTTC; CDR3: CASSFASSRETQYF
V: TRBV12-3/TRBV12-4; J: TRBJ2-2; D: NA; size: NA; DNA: TGTGCCAGCAGTTTGACGGCAGGGACTGGGGAGCTGTTTTTT; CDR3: CASSLTAGTGELFF
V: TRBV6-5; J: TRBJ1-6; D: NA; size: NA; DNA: TGTGCCAGCGGAGCCAGGGGAGGATCCTATAATTCACCCCTCCACTTT; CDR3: CASGARGGSYNSPLHF
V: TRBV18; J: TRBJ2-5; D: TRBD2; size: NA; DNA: TGTGCCAGCTCACGGGGACTAGCGTTTGGTCAAGAGACCCAGTACTTC; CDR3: CASSRGLAFGQETQYF
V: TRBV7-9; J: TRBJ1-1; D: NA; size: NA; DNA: TGTGCCAGCACCACTGACAGCCTGAACACTGAAGCTTTCTTT; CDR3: CASTTDSLNTEAFF
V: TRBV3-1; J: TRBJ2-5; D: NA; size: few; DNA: TGTGCCAGCAGCCAAGATACCGCGGGGATAGAGACCCAGTACTTC; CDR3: CASSQDTAGIETQYF
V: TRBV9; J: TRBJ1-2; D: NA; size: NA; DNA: TGTGCCAGCAGCGTAGGGATTGGCTATGGCTACACCTTC; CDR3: CASSVGIGYGYTF
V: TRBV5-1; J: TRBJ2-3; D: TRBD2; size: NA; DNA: TGCACCAGCAGCCTGCGACTAGCGGGGGGGCGTACAGATACGCAGTATTTT; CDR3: CTSSLRLAGGRTDTQYF
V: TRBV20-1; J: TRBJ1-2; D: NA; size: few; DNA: TGCAGTGCTAGGCGGGGACCGCCCTATGGCTACACCTTC; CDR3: CSARRGPPYGYTF
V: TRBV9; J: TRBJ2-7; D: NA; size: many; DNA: TGTGCCAGCAGCGTAGGCGGAAAGACCTACGAGCAGTACTTC; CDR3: CASSVGGKTYEQYF
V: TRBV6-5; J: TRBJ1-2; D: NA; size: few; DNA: TGTGCCAGCAGAGGGGGGGGACTCCTTGGCTACACCTTC; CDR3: CASRGGGLLGYTF
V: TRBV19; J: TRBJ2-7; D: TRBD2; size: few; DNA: TGTGCCAGTAGTTCGGTAGCGGGAACTATCTACGAGCAGTACTTC; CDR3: CASSSVAGTIYEQYF
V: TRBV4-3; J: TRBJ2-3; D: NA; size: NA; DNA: TGCGCCAGCAGCATAGGGACGGGAAGAACAGATACGCAGTATTTT; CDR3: CASSIGTGRTDTQYF
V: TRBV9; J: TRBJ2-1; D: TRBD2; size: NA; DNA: TGTGCCAGCAGCGTTCTAGCGGGGGGGCCAGGTGAGCAGTTCTTC; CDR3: CASSVLAGGPGEQFF
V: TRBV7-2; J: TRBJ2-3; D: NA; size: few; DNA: TGTGCCAGCAGTATACTCCCGACAAAGGGAGATACGCAGTATTTT; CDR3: CASSILPTKGDTQYF
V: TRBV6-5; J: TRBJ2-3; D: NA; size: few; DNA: TGTGCCAGCACAGAAACAGATACGCAGTATTTT; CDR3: CASTETDTQYF
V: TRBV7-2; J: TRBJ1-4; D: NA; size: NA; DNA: TGTGCCAGCAGCTTAGGGTTGGGGTCTGAAAAACTGTTTTTT; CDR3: CASSLGLGSEKLFF
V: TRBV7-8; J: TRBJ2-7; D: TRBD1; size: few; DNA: TGTGCCAGCAGCCTACAGGGGGCTGGCTCCTACGAGCAGTACTTC; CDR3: CASSLQGAGSYEQYF
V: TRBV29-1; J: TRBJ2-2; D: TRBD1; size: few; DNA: TGCAGCGTTGAAGTTCAGGGGGACAACACCGGGGAGCTGTTTTTT; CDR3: CSVEVQGDNTGELFF
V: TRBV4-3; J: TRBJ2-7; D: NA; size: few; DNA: TGCGCCAGCAGCCAAGAGGGGTTTGAGGGATACGAGCAGTACTTC; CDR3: CASSQEGFEGYEQYF
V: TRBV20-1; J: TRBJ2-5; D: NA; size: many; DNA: TGCAGTGCTAGAGATTCCCGGGCCCAAGAGACCCAGTACTTC; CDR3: CSARDSRAQETQYF
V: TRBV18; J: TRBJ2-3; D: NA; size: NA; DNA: TGTGCCAGCTCACAGGGAGAACCAGATACGCAGTATTTT; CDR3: CASSQGEPDTQYF
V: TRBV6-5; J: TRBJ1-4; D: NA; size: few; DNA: TGTGCCAGCAGTTACCGACGGACCGGGACGGCCGTCTTGAATGAAAAACTGTTTTTT; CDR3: CASSYRRTGTAVLNEKLFF
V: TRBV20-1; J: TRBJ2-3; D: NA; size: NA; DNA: TGCAGTGCTAGATGGGGCGGTACGCAGTATTTT; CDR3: CSARWGGTQYF
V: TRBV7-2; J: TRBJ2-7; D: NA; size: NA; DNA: TGTGCCAGCAGCTTGGACGGAAAAAGCTACGAGCAGTACTTC; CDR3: CASSLDGKSYEQYF
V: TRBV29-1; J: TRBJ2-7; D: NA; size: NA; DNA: TGCAGCGGGCGGTTCGCCTACGAGCAGTACTTC; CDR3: CSGRFAYEQYF
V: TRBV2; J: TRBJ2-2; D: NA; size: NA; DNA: TGTGCCAGCCGAAGACTCCCGAACACCGGGGAGCTGTTTTTT; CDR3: CASRRLPNTGELFF
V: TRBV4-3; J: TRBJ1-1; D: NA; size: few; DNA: TGCGCCAGCAGCCAAGAGGAGGGGAGCACTGAAGCTTTCTTT; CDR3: CASSQEEGSTEAFF
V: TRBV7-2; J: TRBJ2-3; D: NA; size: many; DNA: TGTGCCAGCAGCTTAGACCCAGGGTACACCGCCATTACGCAGTATTTT; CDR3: CASSLDPGYTAITQYF
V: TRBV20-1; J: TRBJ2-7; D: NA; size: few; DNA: TGCAGTGCCCCCCCTGGGGGAGCACGCTACGAGCAGTACTTC; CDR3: CSAPPGGARYEQYF
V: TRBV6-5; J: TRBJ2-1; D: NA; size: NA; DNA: TGTGCCAGCACCCCTGGGGGGGGTCAGGGGAATGAGCAGTTCTTC; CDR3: CASTPGGGQGNEQFF
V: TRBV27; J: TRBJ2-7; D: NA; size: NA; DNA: TGTGCCAGCAGTTCCCTTCGAACCCAAGGGGGGAGCGAGCAGTACTTC; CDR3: CASSSLRTQGGSEQYF
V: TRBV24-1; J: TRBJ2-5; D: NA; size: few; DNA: TGTGCCACCAGTGACGCCTCGTGGGAGACCCAGTACTTC; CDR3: CATSDASWETQYF
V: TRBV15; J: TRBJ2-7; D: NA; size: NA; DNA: TGTGCCACCAGCAGAGTAGGGAGCCAGTACGAGCAGTACTTC; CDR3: CATSRVGSQYEQYF
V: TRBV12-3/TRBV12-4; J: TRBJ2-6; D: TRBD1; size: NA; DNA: TGTGCCAGCAGTTTTACTGGGACAGGGGTCGGTGGGGCCAACGTCCTGACTTTC; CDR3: CASSFTGTGVGGANVLTF
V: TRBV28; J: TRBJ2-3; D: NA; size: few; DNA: TGTGCCAGCAGACTACAGGGAATGCTCACAGATACGCAGTATTTT; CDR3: CASRLQGMLTDTQYF
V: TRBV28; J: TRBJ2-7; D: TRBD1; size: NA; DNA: TGTGCCAGCATGACATTATCAGGGGGTCGCTACGAGCAGTACTTC; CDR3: CASMTLSGGRYEQYF